This TCR beta chain was profiled in a study of T cell responses to AZD1222 COVID-19 vaccine. Only in-frame clones appear in the TCRdb table, and some are missing; sequencing was by immunoSEQ multiplex PCR. The data show about 170,000 clones, 92% seen once. This clone was counted only a few times. The germline gives CDR1 LGHDT, CDR2 YNNKEL (reference sequence). V was pared by 3 bases and J by 4 bases, with 10 bases of the junction left unmatched. The CDR3 extends over 17 amino acids. The chain combines TRBV3-1 (or the pseudogene TRBV3-2) with TRBJ2-1; TRBD2 matches 9 bases. This TCR was recovered from an adult in good health. The sequenced sample was peripheral blood, obtained on day 0 of AZD1222 vaccination. In DNA form, the CDR3 reads TGTGCCAGCAGCCAGGAAATTAGCGGGAGTCTATACAATGAGCAGTTCTTC. Its translation: CASSQEISGSLYNEQFF.